This T cell receptor beta chain originates from a study of response to subunit inactivated influenza vaccine. TCRdb independently ran MiXCR on the RT-PCR reads; one entry per CDR3 protein. Of about 650,000 distinct CDR3 sequences listed, approximately 15% are singletons. Findings and limits, study-wide: Each seasonal influenza vaccination, the authors suggested, recruits few new T cells.

About this clonotype: What it recognizes is unknown.

The clonotype originates from a man in his fifties or sixties who received an inactivated influenza vaccine. The sequences come from PBMCs from blood, collected 14 days before vaccination.

As DNA, the CDR3 is TGTGCCACCAGTGATTTGCGGGGGGGCCGTACGCAGTATTTT. It specifies CATSDLRGGRTQYF. The chain couples TRBV24-1 to TRBJ2-3; 8 bases match TRBD2. Germline CDR1 KGHDR, CDR2 SFDVKD. V shed 0 bases, J shed 8 bases, and the junction held 3 bases outside the gene matches. This CDR3 is built from 14 residues.